The 25 T cell receptor beta chains reported below all come from one sample, sequenced in a study of blood T cell repertoires in COVID-19. Clones were read by immunoSEQ multiplex PCR, and TCRdb kept only the in-frame ones, dropping some. Of around 300,000 clones in the sample, over 70% were seen once. The sample was PBMCs or T cells enriched from blood (not recorded which). Source of these receptors: a man aged 25-45 years who had recovered from COVID-19.

The chain recombines TRBV19 with TRBJ2-1; 11 nucleotides match TRBD2. Germline assignment: CDR1 LNHDA and CDR2 SQIVND (reference sequence). The CDR3 consists of 16 residues. The J segment lost 4 bases and the V segment lost 1 base, leaving 3 bases of the junction unmatched. CDR3 DNA sequence: TGTGCCAGTAGTATAGTAGGACTAGCGGGTTACAATGAGCAGTTCTTC. Amino acids: CASSIVGLAGYNEQFF.

J is TRBJ1-2 and V is TRBV6-1; TRBD1 agrees at 10 bases. The germline gives CDR1 MNHNS, CDR2 SASEGT. The V and J ends lost 3 bases and 5 bases, in that order; junction bases with no gene match: 6. This CDR3 contains 15 residues. The CDR3 loop is CASSDPDRGQYGYTF. The CDR3 bases are TGTGCCAGCAGTGATCCCGACAGGGGGCAGTATGGCTACACCTTC.

Points on this clone: Other nucleotide sequences in the sample specify the same CDR3. The V call is TRBV15, the J call TRBJ1-5; D remains ambiguous. CDR1 LNHNV and CDR2 YYDKDF come from the germline V gene (reference sequence). The CDR3 extends over 15 amino acids. V dropped 0 bases and J dropped 0 bases, with 6 bases sitting between them. The CDR3 protein is CATSRDPVSNQPQHF. CDR3 sequence (DNA): TGTGCCACCAGCAGAGATCCAGTTAGCAATCAGCCCCAGCATTTT.

This chain joins TRBV19 and TRBJ1-6; TRBD1 agrees at 7 bases. Germline assignment: CDR1 LNHDA and CDR2 SQIVND (reference sequence). V shed 5 bases and J 7 bases; nucleotides not matched to a gene: 8. CDR3 length: 15 residues. The CDR3 protein is CASSVPGQTNSPLHF. The CDR3 DNA follows: TGTGCCAGTAGTGTACCGGGACAGACGAATTCACCCCTCCACTTT. The variable domain in full, with the rest retrieved from reference TRBV19 and TRBJ1-6, is DGGITQSPKYLFRKEGQNVTLSCEQNLNHDAMYWYRQDPGQGLRLIYYSQIVNDFQKGDIAEGYSVSREKKESFPLTVTSAQKNPTAFYLCASSVPGQTNSPLHFGNGTRLTVT.

The chain combines TRBV28 with TRBJ2-7; 7 nucleotides align to TRBD1. Germline V gives CDR1 MDHEN, CDR2 SYDVKM. The CDR3 runs to 19 residues. V shed 2 bases, J shed 0 bases, and the junction held 16 bases outside the gene matches. For the CDR3, the DNA is TGTGCCAGCAGTTTACCCCCGGATCATGTAGGGACAGACTCCTACGAGCAGTACTTC. Its translation is CASSLPPDHVGTDSYEQYF.

This sequence joins TRBV28 and TRBJ1-6, with 10 bases matching TRBD1. The trim removed 2 bases at V and 7 bases at J, leaving 5 bases unmatched. The germline gives CDR1 MDHEN, CDR2 SYDVKM. This CDR3 has 16 residues. The CDR3 sequence: CASSLRGTGANSPLHF. For the CDR3, the DNA is TGTGCCAGCAGTTTAAGGGGGACAGGGGCAAATTCACCCCTCCACTTT.

The chain combines TRBV3-1 (or the pseudogene TRBV3-2) with TRBJ2-1, with 8 bases that match TRBD2. V gave up 4 bases and J gave up 6 bases; unmatched junction bases: 5. CDR1 and CDR2 from the germline V gene are LGHDT and YNNKEL (reference sequence). There are 14 residues in the CDR3. The CDR3 protein is CASSPRGGPNEQFF. Here the CDR3 DNA reads TGTGCCAGCAGCCCCCGCGGGGGGCCCAATGAGCAGTTCTTC.

The J gene is TRBJ1-5, the V gene TRBV6-5, with TRBD1 identical over 7 bases. The germline CDR1 and CDR2 sequences are MNHEY and SVGAGI. This CDR3 spans 15 amino acids. V shed 6 bases and J 3 bases; nucleotides not matched to a gene: 8. The CDR3 loop reads CASRLTGQNNQPQHF. The DNA of the CDR3 is TGTGCCAGCAGGTTGACAGGGCAGAACAATCAGCCCCAGCATTTT.

The V gene is TRBV9, the J gene TRBJ1-2, with 11 bases fitting TRBD1. The CDR3 totals 18 residues. The V gene's germline CDR1 is SGDLS and CDR2 YYNGEE. The V gene end was trimmed by 0 bases and the J gene end by 4 bases; junction bases not matched to a gene: 11. CDR3 sequence reads: CASSVGTLGQGAFYGYTF. The CDR3 DNA follows: TGTGCCAGCAGCGTAGGGACGCTCGGACAGGGGGCATTCTATGGCTACACCTTC.

This chain uses TRBV5-1 with TRBJ1-2; D uncertain. Per the germline V gene, CDR1 is SGHRS and CDR2 is YFSETQ. The ends were cut back, 0 bases at V and 8 bases at J, with 17 bases in the middle. The CDR3 is 15 residues long. CDR3 protein: CASSLGGYRGGGYTF. DNA of the CDR3: TGCGCCAGCAGCTTGGGAGGTTATCGGGGAGGCGGCTACACCTTC.

The CDR3 nucleotides are TGTGCCAGCAGCTTATTCGCCAGCGGGAGCTCCTACGAGCAGTACTTC. This encodes CASSLFASGSSYEQYF. The V gene is TRBV13, the J gene TRBJ2-7; 8 nucleotides line up with TRBD2. The CDR3 consists of 16 residues. Per germline, CDR1 PRHDT and CDR2 FYEKMQ (reference sequence). V shed 2 bases, J shed 0 bases, and the junction held 6 bases outside the gene matches.

The rearrangement joins TRBV2 to TRBJ2-3; 7 bases are a match to TRBD2. Losses at the gene ends were 2 bases for V and 10 bases for J; bases not matched to a gene: 3. CDR1 is SNHLY, CDR2 FYNNEI, per germline. The CDR3 has 12 amino acids. The CDR3 DNA is TGTGCCAGCAGTGAAAGGGACTATTCGCAGTATTTT. It yields the protein CASSERDYSQYF. The full variable domain, its missing parts supplied by reference TRBV2 and TRBJ2-3, is EPEVTQTPSHQVTQMGQEVILRCVPISNHLYFYWYRQILGQKVEFLVSFYNNEISEKSEIFDDQFSVERPDGSNFTLKIRSTKLEDSAMYFCASSERDYSQYFGPGTRLTVL.

J is TRBJ1-2 and V is TRBV10-2; the match to TRBD1 covers 9 bases. This CDR3 contains 14 residues. The J segment lost 7 bases and the V segment lost 6 bases, leaving 9 bases of the junction unmatched. From germline, CDR1 is WSHSY and CDR2 SAAADI. CDR3: CASRGFTGGVGYTF. The DNA for the CDR3 is TGCGCCAGCAGGGGGTTTACAGGGGGCGTTGGCTACACCTTC.

The chain employs TRBV20-1 and TRBJ2-5, with D unresolved. CDR3 size: 12 residues. V gave up 3 bases and J gave up 7 bases, with 12 bases separating them. Germline CDR1 and CDR2: DFQATT and SNEGSKA (reference sequence). CDR3 DNA sequence: TGCAGTGCTAGTAGTCAGACGGGGACCCAGTACTTC. Translated, it gives CSASSQTGTQYF.

V gene TRBV2 combines with J gene TRBJ1-1; TRBD1 agrees at 9 bases. V trimming: 6 bases; J trimming: 3 bases; junction bases outside the gene matches: 8. Germline V lookup: CDR1 SNHLY, CDR2 FYNNEI. This CDR3 contains 15 residues. CDR3 DNA sequence: TGTGCCAGCAGGGGACAGGGAGGGGGATACACTGAAGCTTTCTTT. Its translation: CASRGQGGGYTEAFF.

This rearrangement joins TRBV7-9 to TRBJ1-5; D unresolved. V was shortened by 4 bases and J by 4 bases, with 11 bases between the two germline ends. CDR3 length: 14 residues. CDR1 is SEHNR, CDR2 FQNEAQ, per germline (reference sequence). The CDR3 here is CASSSSDGNQPQHF. CDR3 in DNA: TGTGCCAGCAGCTCCAGCGACGGGAATCAGCCCCAGCATTTT.

The genes are TRBV5-4 and TRBJ2-7; maybe TRBD2 (7 bases). Germline assignment: CDR1 SGHNT and CDR2 YYREEE (reference sequence). The CDR3 is made up of 15 amino acids. The V and J ends lost 6 bases and 5 bases respectively, with 21 bases between them. DNA for the CDR3: TGTGCCAGCACCGTGGGCGGGGGCAGGGTCGACGAGCAGTACTTC. Protein product: CASTVGGGRVDEQYF. The whole variable domain, filled in from reference TRBV5-4 and TRBJ2-7, reads ETGVTQSPTHLIKTRGQQVTLRCSSQSGHNTVSWYQQALGQGPQFIFQYYREEENGRGNFPPRFSGLQFPNYSSELNVNALELDDSALYLCASTVGGGRVDEQYFGPGTRLTVT.

The chain carries TRBV15 and TRBJ2-5, with a tentative D call TRBD2 (7 bases). The CDR3 contains 15 residues. Germline lookup yields CDR1 LNHNV and CDR2 YYDKDF (reference sequence). V lost 1 base to trimming and J lost 1 base, with 10 bases between them. Here the CDR3 reads CATSRVGGAQETQYF. CDR3 nucleotides: TGTGCCACCAGCAGAGTTGGGGGGGCCCAAGAGACCCAGTACTTC.

The chain links TRBV5-1 to TRBJ2-6, with D perhaps matching TRBD2 (7 bases). Germline assignment: CDR1 SGHRS and CDR2 YFSETQ. The CDR3 sequence is 19 residues long. Trimming stripped 3 bases from V and 0 bases from J, with 19 bases between. The CDR3 region has the DNA TGCGCCAGCAGCTGGGGGCCAGCGGGGCTATTCTCTGGGGCCAACGTCCTGACTTTC. This translates into CASSWGPAGLFSGANVLTF.

The chain carries TRBV27 and TRBJ2-1, with 10 bases that match TRBD2. CDR3 length: 15 residues. Germline V gene lookup returns CDR1 MNHEY and CDR2 SMNVEV (reference sequence). Losses at the gene ends were 4 bases for V and 3 bases for J; bases not matched to a gene: 3. Written as DNA, the CDR3 is TGTGCCAGCAGTTCAATAGCGGGGGGCTACAATGAGCAGTTCTTC. Translated, it gives CASSSIAGGYNEQFF.

With regard to this clone: Other DNA variants within this sample encode the same CDR3. V and J are TRBV24-1 and TRBJ1-4, with a tentative D call TRBD1 (5 bases). Germline CDR1 reads KGHDR; CDR2 reads SFDVKD. The CDR3 length is 15 residues. The V and J ends lost 2 bases and 4 bases respectively, with 10 bases between them. In nucleotides, the CDR3 is TGTGCCACCAGTGATTCCAGGGCCGGTAATGAAAAACTGTTTTTT. Its protein is CATSDSRAGNEKLFF.

The rearrangement joins TRBV6-4 to TRBJ2-2; TRBD1 matches at 8 bases. The germline V gene has CDR1 MRHNA and CDR2 SNTAGT. V lost 4 bases, J lost 2 bases, and 3 bases stayed unmatched. The CDR3 length is 15 residues. The CDR3 region has the DNA TGTGCCAGCAGTGGACAGGGGACCAACACCGGGGAGCTGTTTTTT. It is translated as CASSGQGTNTGELFF.

For the CDR3, the DNA is TGTGCCAGCAGCCCCCGGGGGGGGGATGAAAAACTGTTTTTT. Amino acid sequence: CASSPRGGDEKLFF. This chain joins TRBV3-1 (or the pseudogene TRBV3-2) and TRBJ1-4; tentative D call: TRBD1 (5 bases). The CDR3 contains 14 residues. Germline assignment: CDR1 LGHDT and CDR2 YNNKEL (reference sequence). The ends were cut back, 4 bases at V and 6 bases at J, with 12 bases in the middle.

The chain couples TRBV19 to TRBJ2-7; weak D call: TRBD1 (6 bases). CDR3 length: 15 residues. The germline V gene encodes CDR1 LNHDA and CDR2 SQIVND (reference sequence). The V and J ends lost 5 bases and 2 bases respectively, with 16 bases between them. Written as DNA, the CDR3 is TGTGCCAGTAGTTCGCGACAGGTGGGTCCCTACGAGCAGTACTTC. This translates into CASSSRQVGPYEQYF.

The gene calls are TRBV18 and TRBJ1-2; 7 bases agree with TRBD1. The germline V gene has CDR1 KGHSH and CDR2 LQKENI. Trimming took 6 bases from V and 10 from J; bases not matched to a gene: 14. The CDR3 length is 14 residues. The CDR3 DNA sequence: TGTGCCAGCTCGTATGATGGACAGGCCCAGGACTACACCTTC. It is translated as CASSYDGQAQDYTF.